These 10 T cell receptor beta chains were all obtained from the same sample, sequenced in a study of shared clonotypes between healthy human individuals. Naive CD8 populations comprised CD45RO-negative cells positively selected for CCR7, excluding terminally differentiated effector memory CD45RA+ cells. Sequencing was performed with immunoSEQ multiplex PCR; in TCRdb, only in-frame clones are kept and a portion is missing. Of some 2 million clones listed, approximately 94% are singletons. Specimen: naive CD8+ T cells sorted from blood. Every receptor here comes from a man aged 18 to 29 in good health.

CDR3 sequence: CASSYQGVDYEQYF. The DNA for the CDR3 is TGCGCCAGCAGCTACCAGGGAGTTGATTACGAGCAGTACTTC. This chain uses TRBV5-1 with TRBJ2-7; D is tentatively TRBD1 or TRBD2 (5 bases each). Germline CDR1 is SGHRS and CDR2 is YFSETQ. The length of the CDR3 is 14 residues. Trimming took off 3 bases at V and 4 bases at J, with 14 bases between the two ends.

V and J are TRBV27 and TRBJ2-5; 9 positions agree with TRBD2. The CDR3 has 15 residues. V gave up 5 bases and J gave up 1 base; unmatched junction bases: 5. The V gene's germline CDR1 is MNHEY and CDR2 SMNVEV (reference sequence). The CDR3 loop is CASSPGTSFQETQYF. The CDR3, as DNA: TGTGCCAGCAGTCCAGGGACTAGCTTCCAAGAGACCCAGTACTTC.

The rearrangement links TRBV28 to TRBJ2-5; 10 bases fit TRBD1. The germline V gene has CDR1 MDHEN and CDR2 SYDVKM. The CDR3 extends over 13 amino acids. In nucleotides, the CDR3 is TGTTCAGGGGGGGACAGGGGCTTAGAGACCCAGTACTTC. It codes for CSGGDRGLETQYF.

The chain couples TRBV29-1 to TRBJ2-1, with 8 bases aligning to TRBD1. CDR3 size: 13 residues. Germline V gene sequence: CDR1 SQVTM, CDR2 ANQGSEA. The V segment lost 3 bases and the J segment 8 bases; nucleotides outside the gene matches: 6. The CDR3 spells CSVEDRVIYEQFF. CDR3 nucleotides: TGCAGCGTTGAGGACAGGGTCATCTATGAGCAGTTCTTC.

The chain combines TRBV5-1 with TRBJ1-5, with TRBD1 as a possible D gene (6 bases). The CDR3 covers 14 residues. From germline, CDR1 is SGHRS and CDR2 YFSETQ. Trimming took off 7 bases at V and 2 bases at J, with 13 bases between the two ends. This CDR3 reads CASAPGDRNQPQHF. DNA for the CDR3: TGCGCCAGCGCACCAGGGGATCGCAATCAGCCCCAGCATTTT.

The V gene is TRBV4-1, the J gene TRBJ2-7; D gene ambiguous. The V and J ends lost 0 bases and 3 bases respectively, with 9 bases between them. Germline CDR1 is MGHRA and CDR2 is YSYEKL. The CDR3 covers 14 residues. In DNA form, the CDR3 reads TGCGCCAGCAGCCAAGAATCCCGGAACTACGAGCAGTACTTC. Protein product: CASSQESRNYEQYF.

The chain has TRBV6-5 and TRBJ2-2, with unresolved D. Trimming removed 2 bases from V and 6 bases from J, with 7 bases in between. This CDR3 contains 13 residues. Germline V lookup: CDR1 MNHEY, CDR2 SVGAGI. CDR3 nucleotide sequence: TGTGCCAGCAGTTACGCCGAGTCCGGGGAGCTGTTTTTT. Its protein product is CASSYAESGELFF.

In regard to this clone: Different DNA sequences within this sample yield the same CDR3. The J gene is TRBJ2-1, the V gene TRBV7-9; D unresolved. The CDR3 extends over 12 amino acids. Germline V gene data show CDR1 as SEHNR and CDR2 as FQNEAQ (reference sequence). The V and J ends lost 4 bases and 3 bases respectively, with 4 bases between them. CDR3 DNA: TGTGCCAGCAGCTCGAACTACAATGAGCAGTTCTTC. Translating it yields CASSSNYNEQFF.

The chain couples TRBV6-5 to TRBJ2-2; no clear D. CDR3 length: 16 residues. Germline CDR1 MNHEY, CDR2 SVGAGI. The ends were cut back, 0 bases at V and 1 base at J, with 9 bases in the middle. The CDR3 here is CASSYSFGENTGELFF. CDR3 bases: TGTGCCAGCAGTTACTCATTTGGGGAGAACACCGGGGAGCTGTTTTTT.

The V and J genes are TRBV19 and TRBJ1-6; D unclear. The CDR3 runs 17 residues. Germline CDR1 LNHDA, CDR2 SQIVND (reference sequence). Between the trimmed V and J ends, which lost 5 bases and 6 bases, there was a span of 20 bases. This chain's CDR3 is CASSGHIEAGSNSPLHF. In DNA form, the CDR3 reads TGTGCCAGTAGTGGGCACATCGAGGCAGGCTCTAATTCACCCCTCCACTTT.